Below, 25 T cell receptor beta chains from the same sample are listed, as sequenced in a study of vaccination and CD4 T cells after COVID-19. Indicated time point: late sampling 161 to 241 days after vaccination in a few convalescent patients. Indicated treatment: roughly nine-day PBMC culture with coronavirus spike peptide pools or control peptides (ViraFEST assay). Antigens for these TCRs are unknown. At the Johns Hopkins FTIC core, DNA taken from cultured CD4+ T cells was sequenced by way of the Oncomine TCR Beta short-read assay. TCRdb ran MiXCR on the PCR reads and lists one entry per CDR3 protein. The sample has 25,000 to 30,000 distinct CDR3 sequences, more than 35% seen once. This specimen consisted of CD4+ T cells from blood, cultured in vitro, obtained about 7 months after SARS-CoV-2 vaccination. The source is a human donor who had recovered from COVID-19.

The chain combines TRBV20-1 with TRBJ2-1; 8 nucleotides agree with TRBD2. Trimming at V came to 6 bases and at J to 6 bases, leaving 10 bases not matched to a gene. The CDR3 covers 14 residues. CDR1 and CDR2 from the germline V gene are DFQATT and SNEGSKA (reference sequence). The CDR3 is CSAPGTRSTNEQFF. The CDR3 DNA reads TGCAGTGCCCCCGGGACTAGAAGTACCAATGAGCAGTTCTTC.

The CDR3 reads CSAREGYLETQYF. The CDR3 DNA follows: TGCAGTGCTAGGGAGGGATACCTAGAGACCCAGTACTTC. The chain combines TRBV20-1 with TRBJ2-5; a weak D match, TRBD2 (6 bases). From germline, CDR1 is DFQATT and CDR2 SNEGSKA (reference sequence). The CDR3 is 13 residues long. V gave up 3 bases and J gave up 4 bases, with 12 bases separating them.

The chain recombines TRBV6-1 with TRBJ2-3, with D possibly matching TRBD2 (5 bases). The CDR3 has 16 amino acids. The V gene lost 1 base and the J gene lost 0 bases, with 11 bases spanning the gap. Germline values: CDR1 MNHNS, CDR2 SASEGT. The CDR3 DNA reads as TGTGCCAGCAGTGAAGTCAGGCGGACTAGCACAGATACGCAGTATTTT. Its translation: CASSEVRRTSTDTQYF.

This rearrangement joins TRBV5-1 to TRBJ2-1; 8 positions agree with TRBD1. The CDR3 is 13 residues long. Germline CDR1 is SGHRS and CDR2 is YFSETQ. V dropped 9 bases and J dropped 9; count of bases not matched to a gene: 11. The CDR3 region is CATYNQGAGEQFF. The CDR3 DNA reads as TGCGCCACATATAATCAGGGGGCGGGTGAGCAGTTCTTC. The full variable domain, completed using reference TRBV5-1 and TRBJ2-1, is KAGVTQTPRYLIKTRGQQVTLSCSPISGHRSVSWYQQTPGQGLQFLFEYFSETQRNKGNFPGRFSGRQFSNSRSEMNVSTLELGDSALYLCATYNQGAGEQFFGPGTRLTVL.

V gene TRBV29-1 combines with J gene TRBJ2-3, with D unclear. The CDR3 is made up of 12 amino acids. Trimming removed 8 bases from V and 1 base from J, with 10 bases in between. Germline CDR1 and CDR2: SQVTM and ANQGSEA. The CDR3 nucleotides are TGCAGCTATGGCGGAGGCACAGATACGCAGTATTTT. Its translation is CSYGGGTDTQYF.

The genes are TRBV7-9 and TRBJ2-1, with TRBD2 matching over 11 bases. Germline assignment: CDR1 SEHNR and CDR2 FQNEAQ (reference sequence). The CDR3 is made up of 15 amino acids. The V and J ends lost 4 bases and 4 bases, in that order; junction bases with no gene match: 3. CDR3 nucleotides: TGTGCCAGCAGCTCGACTAGCGGGAAATACAATGAGCAGTTCTTC. Protein product: CASSSTSGKYNEQFF.

This clonotype came up a few times. This sequence joins TRBV7-3 and TRBJ2-7; TRBD1 agrees at 7 bases. CDR3 size: 12 residues. Germline trimming cut 2 bases from V and 7 bases from J; bases unmatched to any gene: 2. Germline V gene sequence: CDR1 SGHTA, CDR2 FQGTGA. The CDR3: CASSLAGGEQYF. CDR3 nucleotide sequence: TGTGCCAGCAGCTTAGCAGGGGGAGAGCAGTACTTC.

The genes are TRBV11-3 and TRBJ2-2; D not certain. V lost 0 bases and J lost 4, with 6 bases in between. The CDR3 is 14 amino acids. Germline loops: CDR1 SGHNT, CDR2 YENEEA. This chain's CDR3 is CASSLDGPTGELFF. DNA of the CDR3: TGTGCCAGCAGCTTAGATGGTCCCACCGGGGAGCTGTTTTTT.

This chain links TRBV7-8 with TRBJ2-3; D is unclear. This CDR3 comprises 14 residues. Germline-derived CDR1 and CDR2 are SGHVS and FQNEAQ. Trimming took off 8 bases at V and 7 bases at J, with 19 bases between the two ends. Written as DNA, the CDR3 is TGTGCCAGCCGCCCGCGCTCTACCCCCAATACGCAGTATTTT. Translation: CASRPRSTPNTQYF.

This clonotype was found a few times. V gene TRBV7-3 combines with J gene TRBJ2-5; maybe TRBD1 (5 bases). CDR1 and CDR2 (germline): SGHTA, FQGTGA. The CDR3 runs 13 residues. Trimming took 1 base from V and 4 from J, leaving 7 bases between them. The CDR3 bases are TGTGCCAGCAGCTTAAATCAGGGAGAGACCCAGTACTTC. The encoded protein is CASSLNQGETQYF.

This clonotype was observed a handful of times. This chain joins TRBV7-9 and TRBJ1-1, with unresolved D. Trimming left V 2 bases short and J 9 bases short, with 13 bases between. The CDR3 has 13 amino acids. The V gene's germline CDR1 is SEHNR and CDR2 FQNEAQ (reference sequence). The CDR3 reads CASSLFEGGQAFF. The CDR3 DNA reads TGTGCCAGCAGCTTATTTGAGGGCGGACAAGCTTTCTTT.

This clonotype has only a few counts. The chain carries TRBV7-9 and TRBJ2-1; tentative D call: TRBD2 (6 bases). Per the germline V gene, CDR1 is SEHNR and CDR2 is FQNEAQ (reference sequence). The CDR3 runs to 18 residues. Trimming left V 2 bases short and J 5 bases short, with 22 bases between. The CDR3 nucleotides are TGTGCCAGCAGCTTATTGGTTACTTTTACGGGAGAGGACAATGAGCAGTTCTTC. Its protein product is CASSLLVTFTGEDNEQFF.

By share, this clonotype counts as large. The gene calls are TRBV7-2 and TRBJ2-5, with 11 nucleotides matching TRBD2. Germline-derived CDR1 and CDR2 are SGHTA and FQGNSA. The J segment lost 5 bases and the V segment lost 4 bases, leaving 3 bases of the junction unmatched. This CDR3 comprises 14 residues. The CDR3 DNA reads as TGTGCCAGCAGCTATAGGACTAGCGGGGAGACCCAGTACTTC. Translating gives CASSYRTSGETQYF.

This clonotype was observed a few times. The rearrangement links TRBV20-1 to TRBJ2-3; D call uncertain. Looked up from germline, CDR1 is DFQATT and CDR2 is SNEGSKA (reference sequence). Trimming removed 6 bases at V and 1 base at J, with 17 bases between. This CDR3 is 15 amino acids long. Here the CDR3 DNA reads TGCAGTGCGGCATATCGCATGTCGGGCACAGATACGCAGTATTTT. Encoded protein: CSAAYRMSGTDTQYF.

This clonotype was recorded once. The CDR3 nucleotides read TGCAGTGCTCTGATACCGGGACGCCGCTACGAGCAGTACTTC. This encodes CSALIPGRRYEQYF. This sequence joins TRBV20-1 and TRBJ2-7, with D perhaps TRBD1 or TRBD2 (5 bases each). The V end was cut by 5 bases, the J end by 3 bases, with 17 bases between. Germline V gene data show CDR1 as DFQATT and CDR2 as SNEGSKA (reference sequence). The CDR3 contains 14 residues.

The chain joins TRBV7-2 to TRBJ2-3; 7 bases align to TRBD2. The trim removed 3 bases at V and 1 base at J, leaving 1 base unmatched. The CDR3 is made up of 14 amino acids. Germline CDR1 SGHTA, CDR2 FQGNSA. The CDR3 sequence: CASSFREGTDTQYF. DNA for the CDR3: TGTGCCAGCAGCTTCCGGGAGGGCACAGATACGCAGTATTTT.

The chain employs TRBV2 and TRBJ2-1, with D perhaps TRBD1 (5 bases). Germline-derived CDR1 and CDR2 are SNHLY and FYNNEI. V dropped 6 bases and J dropped 0 bases, with 12 bases sitting between them. The CDR3 runs 15 residues. CDR3 DNA: TGTGCCAGCAGAGACAGCATGAGCTCCTACAATGAGCAGTTCTTC. Translated, it gives CASRDSMSSYNEQFF.

The J gene is TRBJ1-5, the V gene TRBV21-1. TRBV21-1 counts as a pseudogene. The CDR3 sequence is 14 residues long. The CDR3: CASSKGIGNQPQHF. The DNA for the CDR3 is TGTGCCAGCAGCAAAGGGATCGGCAATCAGCCCCAGCATTTT.

The chain employs TRBV5-4 and TRBJ2-5; D gene ambiguous. The CDR3 runs to 11 residues. CDR1 is SGHNT, CDR2 YYREEE, per germline (reference sequence). V was shortened by 1 base and J by 6 bases, with 4 bases between the two germline ends. This chain's CDR3 is CASSLLQTQYF. CDR3 in DNA: TGTGCCAGCAGCTTGTTGCAGACCCAGTACTTC. Based on the CDR3 plus reference TRBV5-4 and TRBJ2-5, the full variable domain is ETGVTQSPTHLIKTRGQQVTLRCSSQSGHNTVSWYQQALGQGPQFIFQYYREEENGRGNFPPRFSGLQFPNYSSELNVNALELDDSALYLCASSLLQTQYFGPGTRLLVL.

The rearrangement uses TRBV20-1 and TRBJ2-1; 8 bases fit TRBD2. V lost 7 bases, J lost 8 bases, and 13 bases stayed unmatched. The germline V gene encodes CDR1 DFQATT and CDR2 SNEGSKA (reference sequence). The CDR3 is made up of 14 amino acids. This chain's CDR3 is CSVASGGPSDEQFF. The CDR3 nucleotides are TGCAGTGTTGCGTCGGGAGGGCCCTCAGATGAGCAGTTCTTC.

This clonotype qualifies as medium-sized. The chain employs TRBV28 and TRBJ1-2, with TRBD1 as a possible D gene (6 bases). Between the trimmed V and J ends, which lost 3 bases and 4 bases, there was a span of 9 bases. The CDR3 is 13 residues long. In germline, CDR1 is MDHEN, CDR2 SYDVKM. Here the CDR3 reads CASSFTGPYGYTF. In DNA form, the CDR3 reads TGTGCCAGCAGTTTCACAGGGCCCTATGGCTACACCTTC.

This clonotype was observed a handful of times. CDR3 protein: CASRGDRGPDTQYF. CDR3 bases: TGTGCCAGCAGAGGGGACAGGGGACCAGATACGCAGTATTTT. The chain recombines TRBV2 with TRBJ2-3, with 10 nucleotides matching TRBD1. CDR3 length equals 14 residues. J gave up 4 bases and V 6 bases, and 4 bases lay outside the gene matches. From germline, CDR1 is SNHLY and CDR2 FYNNEI.

This clonotype has just a few counts. V usage is TRBV19 and J usage is TRBJ2-7; 11 bases map to TRBD2. The V gene's germline CDR1 is LNHDA and CDR2 SQIVND (reference sequence). This CDR3 contains 15 residues. V lost 3 bases, J lost 2 bases, and 3 bases stayed unmatched. In DNA, the CDR3 is TGTGCCAGTAGTATTGGGACTAGCGGTCCCTACGAGCAGTACTTC. Translated, it gives CASSIGTSGPYEQYF.

CDR3 protein: CASSRTPGQYGYTF. In nucleotides, the CDR3 is TGTGCCAGCAGTCGGACACCGGGACAGTATGGCTACACCTTC. V is TRBV28 and J is TRBJ1-2, with TRBD1 matching 7 bases. Unmatched junction bases numbered 8, after V lost 5 bases and J lost 5 bases. The CDR3 sequence is 14 residues long. Germline V lookup: CDR1 MDHEN, CDR2 SYDVKM.

The CDR3 protein is CASSEITDTQYF. CDR3 coding DNA: TGTGCCAGCAGCGAAATCACAGATACGCAGTATTTT. The chain recombines TRBV7-2 with TRBJ2-3; D is unresolved. Germline CDR1 SGHTA, CDR2 FQGNSA. Trimming removed 5 bases at V and 2 bases at J, with 5 bases between. This CDR3 spans 12 amino acids.